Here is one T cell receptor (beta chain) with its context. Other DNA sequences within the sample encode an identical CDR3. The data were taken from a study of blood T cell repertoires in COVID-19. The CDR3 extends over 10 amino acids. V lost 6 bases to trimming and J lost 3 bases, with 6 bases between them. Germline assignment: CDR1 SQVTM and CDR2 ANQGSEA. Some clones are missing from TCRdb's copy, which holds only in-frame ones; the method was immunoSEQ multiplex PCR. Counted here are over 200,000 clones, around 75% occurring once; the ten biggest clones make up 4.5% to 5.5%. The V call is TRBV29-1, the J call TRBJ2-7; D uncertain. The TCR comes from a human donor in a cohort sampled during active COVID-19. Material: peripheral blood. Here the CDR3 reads CSVLSYEQYF. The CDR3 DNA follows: TGCAGCGTCCTGAGCTACGAGCAGTACTTC.